A single sample is the source of the 9 T cell receptor beta chains below, sequenced in a study of CD8 T cell repertoires and HIV-1 epitope variants. No antigen has been assigned to these receptors. Here immunoSEQ multiplex PCR was the method, and the copy in TCRdb shows in-frame clones only, minus some. The table lists 5,000 to 6,500 clones, about 67% of them singletons. Input material: cultured CD8+ T cells derived from PBMCs. Receptors originate from a male donor with HIV.

The chain combines TRBV15 with TRBJ1-4; D gene unclear. CDR3 size: 15 residues. Trimming removed 0 bases from V and 3 bases from J, with 8 bases in between. Germline loops: CDR1 LNHNV, CDR2 YYDKDF (reference sequence). The CDR3 here is CATSRDPGSNEKLFF. In DNA form, the CDR3 reads TGTGCCACCAGCAGAGATCCAGGTTCTAATGAAAAACTGTTTTTT.

This clone was observed a handful of times. J is TRBJ1-2 and V is TRBV4-1; D unresolved. The CDR3 is made up of 13 amino acids. Germline-derived CDR1 and CDR2 are MGHRA and YSYEKL. Deletions cut 0 bases from V and 3 bases from J, with 5 bases between. CDR3: CASSQDRDYGYTF. CDR3 nucleotides: TGCGCCAGCAGCCAAGATAGGGACTATGGCTACACCTTC.

The chain combines TRBV7-4 with TRBJ2-7; 7 bases are shared with TRBD1. Trimming at V came to 3 bases and at J to 7 bases, leaving 9 bases not matched to a gene. Per germline, CDR1 SGHVT and CDR2 SQSDAQ. The CDR3 contains 14 residues. The CDR3 is CASSLGQYLREQYF. DNA for the CDR3: TGTGCCAGCAGCTTGGGACAGTACCTTCGTGAGCAGTACTTC.

The V call is TRBV19, the J call TRBJ1-4, with D uncertain. Between the trimmed V and J ends, which lost 5 bases and 5 bases, there was a span of 3 bases. CDR3 size: 11 residues. Germline values: CDR1 LNHDA, CDR2 SQIVND (reference sequence). In nucleotides, the CDR3 is TGTGCCAGTAGTGTGAATGAAAAACTGTTTTTT. It encodes CASSVNEKLFF.

This clone was counted only a few times. The chain combines TRBV7-8 with TRBJ1-5; D is undetermined. The CDR3 is 13 residues long. V lost 5 bases to trimming and J lost 5 bases, with 10 bases between them. From germline, CDR1 is SGHVS and CDR2 FQNEAQ. CDR3 amino acids: CASSQRWDQPQHF. DNA for the CDR3: TGTGCCAGCAGCCAAAGGTGGGATCAGCCCCAGCATTTT.

The CDR3 region is CASSFSAEQFF. As DNA, the CDR3 is TGTGCCAGCAGCTTTTCGGCCGAGCAGTTCTTC. This chain uses TRBV5-4 with TRBJ2-1; no reliable D call. Per the germline V gene, CDR1 is SGHNT and CDR2 is YYREEE (reference sequence). V lost 2 bases, J lost 10 bases, and 7 bases lay in between. This CDR3 is built from 11 residues.

This chain uses TRBV4-1 with TRBJ1-1, with unresolved D. The CDR3 consists of 15 residues. Trimming removed 0 bases at V and 0 bases at J, with 8 bases between. Germline V CDR1 and CDR2: MGHRA, YSYEKL. CDR3 nucleotide sequence: TGCGCCAGCAGCCAAGAACCGGGAATGAACACTGAAGCTTTCTTT. Translation gives CASSQEPGMNTEAFF.

The count of this clone is one. This chain links TRBV30 with TRBJ2-3, with D uncertain. CDR1 and CDR2 from the germline V gene are GTSNPN and SVGIG (reference sequence). CDR3 length: 13 amino acids. V was shortened by 7 bases and J by 0 bases, with 11 bases between the two germline ends. In nucleotides, the CDR3 is TGTGCCTCAATAGCACTTAGCACAGATACGCAGTATTTT. Residues: CASIALSTDTQYF.

This clone was seen only a few times. The chain couples TRBV7-9 to TRBJ1-2, with D perhaps TRBD1 (6 bases). This CDR3 is built from 13 residues. Per the germline V gene, CDR1 is SEHNR and CDR2 is FQNEAQ (reference sequence). V was shortened by 5 bases and J by 4 bases, with 11 bases between the two germline ends. CDR3 in amino acids: CASSPTGSYGYTF. CDR3 coding DNA: TGTGCCAGCAGCCCGACAGGTAGCTATGGCTACACCTTC.